Sequencing of this T cell receptor (beta chain) was carried out in a study of blood T cell repertoires in COVID-19. Study overall: Sources were T cells, B-cell-depleted T cells, or PBMCs; the material itself was cDNA or gDNA.

Original handling: By means of reference gene primer amplification, nucleated cell counts were estimated. The protocol was immunoSEQ multiplex PCR, while the TCRdb copy is restricted to in-frame clones and leaves out a portion. V and J calls and clone size are as listed in that table; D and trimming were resolved from the DNA. The data contain 200,000 to 300,000 clones, roughly 80% of them singletons. V dropped 8 bases and J dropped 1 base, with 6 bases sitting between them. Germline CDR1 MDHEN, CDR2 SYDVKM. CDR3 length equals 13 residues. The chain is built from TRBV28 and TRBJ2-6; D gene uncertain. The TCR originated in a woman older than 75 with acute or convalescent COVID-19. Sequenced: peripheral blood. CDR3 sequence: CASSRSGANVLTF. CDR3 nucleotide sequence: TGTGCCAGCTCTCGGTCTGGGGCCAACGTCCTGACTTTC.